This TCR beta chain is drawn from a study of vaccination and CD4 T cells after COVID-19. Background on the study: Once diagnosed, patients had post-COVID samples drawn a median approximately 100 days later (range 35 to 161). Blood was drawn a median around 66 days post second dose, range 14 to 241. Each control culture was treated with a CEFX pool, an HIV-1 Nef pool, or no peptide.

An Oncomine TCR Beta short-read assay was used to sequence the DNA from cultured CD4+ T cells. MiXCR, applied by TCRdb to the PCR reads, yields one record per CDR3 protein. Among some 9,300 distinct CDR3 sequences, roughly 73% were seen once, and the ten largest hold less than 35%. Specified treatment: roughly 10-day PBMC culture with coronavirus spike peptide pools or control peptides (ViraFEST assay). Researchers reported culturing two million PBMCs per well with about 10 IU/ml IL-2 and roughly 9.8 ug/ml peptide pools. The germline CDR1 and CDR2 sequences are SNHLY and FYNNEI. V shed 6 bases and J shed 4 bases, with 7 bases lying between them. CDR3 length equals 12 residues. A note on this clonotype: As yet, its antigen is unknown.

The sequencing input was CD4+ T cells from blood, cultured in vitro. The receptor comes from a human donor who had recovered from COVID-19. The chain is built from TRBV2 and TRBJ1-5, with D maybe TRBD1 (5 bases). The CDR3 DNA is TGTGCCAGCAGCCGACAGAATCAGCCCCAGCATTTT. Its protein is CASSRQNQPQHF.